A selection of T cell receptor beta chains follows, all from one sample in a study of Graves' ophthalmopathy and Graves' hyperthyroidism. TCRdb reprocessed the multiplex PCR reads with MiXCR, giving one entry per CDR3 protein. Of 400,000 to 450,000 distinct CDR3 sequences listed, around a fifth are singletons. Sample: peripheral blood. The source is a woman aged 18-29 years with stable Graves' hyperthyroidism. The CDR3 runs from the conserved cysteine through the conserved F or W. Each record gives: D gene, V gene, J gene, clone size, CDR3 DNA, CDR3 protein. The D gene is left open where the match is weak. Where a row states a size, it is once, few, many or the class of an expanded clone; other rows omit it.

d_call: TRBD1; v_call: TRBV20-1; j_call: TRBJ1-2; clone_size: many; cdr3_nt: TGCAGTGCTACAGGGGGCAGGGGCTACACCTTC; cdr3_aa: CSATGGRGYTF
d_call: .; v_call: TRBV14; j_call: TRBJ1-2; clone_size: many; cdr3_nt: TGTGCCAGCAGCAGGGGGGTGTCTAACTATGGCTACACCTTC; cdr3_aa: CASSRGVSNYGYTF
d_call: .; v_call: TRBV28; j_call: TRBJ1-6; clone_size: many; cdr3_nt: TGTGCCAGCAGTTTGTTTAGTGATAATTCACCCCTCCACTTT; cdr3_aa: CASSLFSDNSPLHF
d_call: .; v_call: TRBV7-8; j_call: TRBJ2-5; clone_size: few; cdr3_nt: TGTGCCAGCAGCCGGGACGCGGGGGAGACCCAGTACTTC; cdr3_aa: CASSRDAGETQYF
d_call: TRBD2; v_call: TRBV6-5; j_call: TRBJ2-3; clone_size: many; cdr3_nt: TGTGCCAGCAGTTCCCGACTAGCGGGAGGGAAAGATACGCAGTATTTT; cdr3_aa: CASSSRLAGGKDTQYF
d_call: .; v_call: TRBV19; j_call: TRBJ1-1; clone_size: many; cdr3_nt: TGTGCCAGTAGAACGAGGGGCACCACTGAAGCTTTCTTT; cdr3_aa: CASRTRGTTEAFF
d_call: TRBD1; v_call: TRBV12-3/TRBV12-4; j_call: TRBJ1-1; clone_size: .; cdr3_nt: TGTGCCAACACCAAGGGACAGGGAAAAGTGGTTGGTGAAGCTTTCTTT; cdr3_aa: CANTKGQGKVVGEAFF
d_call: .; v_call: TRBV9; j_call: TRBJ1-6; clone_size: .; cdr3_nt: TGTGCCAGCAGTCAAATCCCAAATCCCTATAATTCACCCCTCCACTTT; cdr3_aa: CASSQIPNPYNSPLHF
d_call: TRBD1; v_call: TRBV6-2/TRBV6-3; j_call: TRBJ1-1; clone_size: few; cdr3_nt: TGTGCCAGCAGTTCCAGACAGGGCTTGTCTGAAGCTTTCTTT; cdr3_aa: CASSSRQGLSEAFF
d_call: .; v_call: TRBV6-1; j_call: TRBJ1-1; clone_size: many; cdr3_nt: TGTGCCAGCAGTGAAATAGGCATGAACACTGAAGCTTTCTTT; cdr3_aa: CASSEIGMNTEAFF
d_call: .; v_call: TRBV4-1; j_call: TRBJ2-5; clone_size: many; cdr3_nt: TGCGCCAGCAGCCTAGCGGACAGAGAGACCCAGTACTTC; cdr3_aa: CASSLADRETQYF
d_call: .; v_call: TRBV7-8; j_call: TRBJ1-5; clone_size: many; cdr3_nt: TGTGCCAGCAGCCGAGGCCAGAGAAGGGTTTATAGCAATCAGCCCCAGCATTTT; cdr3_aa: CASSRGQRRVYSNQPQHF
d_call: .; v_call: TRBV4-1; j_call: TRBJ2-5; clone_size: many; cdr3_nt: TGCGCCAGCAGCCATCGGGCAGTCCAAGAGACCCAGTACTTC; cdr3_aa: CASSHRAVQETQYF
d_call: TRBD1; v_call: TRBV28; j_call: TRBJ2-7; clone_size: many; cdr3_nt: TGTGCCAGCAGTTTTGGGACAGGGATCGACGAGCAGTACTTC; cdr3_aa: CASSFGTGIDEQYF
d_call: .; v_call: TRBV15; j_call: TRBJ2-5; clone_size: many; cdr3_nt: TGTGCCACCAGCAGAGATGTTGGCGGTCGACCCCAGTACTTC; cdr3_aa: CATSRDVGGRPQYF
d_call: TRBD2; v_call: TRBV20-1; j_call: TRBJ2-5; clone_size: many; cdr3_nt: TGCAGTGCGTGGCCGGGGGGGGAGACCCAGTACTTC; cdr3_aa: CSAWPGGETQYF
d_call: .; v_call: TRBV7-6; j_call: TRBJ2-2; clone_size: many; cdr3_nt: TGTGCCAGCAGCAGGACCCCTATGGCCGGGGAGCTGTTTTTT; cdr3_aa: CASSRTPMAGELFF
d_call: TRBD1; v_call: TRBV24-1; j_call: TRBJ2-7; clone_size: many; cdr3_nt: TGTGCCACCAGTGATGCCTCCAGGGGGACGTACGAGCAGTACTTC; cdr3_aa: CATSDASRGTYEQYF
d_call: .; v_call: TRBV12-3/TRBV12-4; j_call: TRBJ2-2; clone_size: many; cdr3_nt: TGTGCCAGCAGTTTATCCTGGACGGACACCGGGGAGCTGTTTTTT; cdr3_aa: CASSLSWTDTGELFF
d_call: .; v_call: TRBV6-1; j_call: TRBJ2-4; clone_size: many; cdr3_nt: TGTGCCAGCAGTGAAGCGCTTTGGGGGAGTGGAAAAAACATTCAGTACTTC; cdr3_aa: CASSEALWGSGKNIQYF
d_call: .; v_call: TRBV19; j_call: TRBJ1-3; clone_size: many; cdr3_nt: TGTGCCAGTAGAAAAGTCGGCGGAAACACCATATATTTT; cdr3_aa: CASRKVGGNTIYF
d_call: .; v_call: TRBV6-2/TRBV6-3; j_call: TRBJ1-5; clone_size: many; cdr3_nt: TGTGCCAGCAGTCCATTCCGGGACCGCGATCAGCCCCAGCATTTT; cdr3_aa: CASSPFRDRDQPQHF
d_call: .; v_call: TRBV6-2/TRBV6-3; j_call: TRBJ1-1; clone_size: many; cdr3_nt: TGTGCCAGCGGAACACCTGGGAACACTGAAGCTTTCTTT; cdr3_aa: CASGTPGNTEAFF
d_call: TRBD2; v_call: TRBV12-3/TRBV12-4; j_call: TRBJ2-2; clone_size: many; cdr3_nt: TGTGCCAGCAGTCGGCAGGGAGGGAACGGGGAGCTGTTTTTT; cdr3_aa: CASSRQGGNGELFF
d_call: TRBD1; v_call: TRBV6-2/TRBV6-3; j_call: TRBJ1-1; clone_size: .; cdr3_nt: TGTTCCAGCAGTTACGACAGGGGCTACACTGAAGCTTTCTTT; cdr3_aa: CSSSYDRGYTEAFF
d_call: .; v_call: TRBV6-2/TRBV6-3; j_call: TRBJ1-2; clone_size: many; cdr3_nt: TGTGCCAGCAGCCCCACCCAGGGATATGGCTACACCTTC; cdr3_aa: CASSPTQGYGYTF
d_call: .; v_call: TRBV20-1; j_call: TRBJ1-2; clone_size: many; cdr3_nt: TGCAGTGCTAGAACCCACCTATATGGCTACACCTTC; cdr3_aa: CSARTHLYGYTF
d_call: TRBD1; v_call: TRBV20-1; j_call: TRBJ2-5; clone_size: many; cdr3_nt: TGCAGTGCTAGAGACGCCTATCAAAGACAGGGACCATTCCAAGAGACCCAGTACTTC; cdr3_aa: CSARDAYQRQGPFQETQYF
d_call: .; v_call: TRBV20-1; j_call: TRBJ1-1; clone_size: many; cdr3_nt: TGCAGTCCAACAGGGTCGTTCGGTGAAGCTTTCTTT; cdr3_aa: CSPTGSFGEAFF
d_call: .; v_call: TRBV5-5; j_call: TRBJ2-2; clone_size: many; cdr3_nt: TGTGCCAGCAGCCCACAGAGCACCGGGGAGCTGTTTTTT; cdr3_aa: CASSPQSTGELFF
d_call: .; v_call: TRBV5-1; j_call: TRBJ2-5; clone_size: few; cdr3_nt: TGCGCCAGCAGCTTGGTAATTGCAGGGATCGAGACCCAGTACTTC; cdr3_aa: CASSLVIAGIETQYF
d_call: .; v_call: TRBV9; j_call: TRBJ1-1; clone_size: many; cdr3_nt: TGTGCCAGCACCGGAGACGAGGGGAGGACTGAAGCTTTCTTT; cdr3_aa: CASTGDEGRTEAFF
d_call: TRBD1; v_call: TRBV6-1; j_call: TRBJ1-5; clone_size: .; cdr3_nt: TGTGCCAGCAGTCCCCGGACAGGCAATACGATCAATCAGCCCCAGCATTTT; cdr3_aa: CASSPRTGNTINQPQHF
d_call: TRBD1; v_call: TRBV7-9; j_call: TRBJ1-2; clone_size: once; cdr3_nt: TGTGCCAGCAGCTTAGACAGGGGGCGGAGCTATGGCTACACCTTC; cdr3_aa: CASSLDRGRSYGYTF
d_call: .; v_call: TRBV28; j_call: TRBJ1-5; clone_size: many; cdr3_nt: TGTGCCAGCAACTGGGGGTGGCTAAGTCAGCCCCAGCATTTT; cdr3_aa: CASNWGWLSQPQHF
d_call: TRBD2; v_call: TRBV12-3/TRBV12-4; j_call: TRBJ2-2; clone_size: .; cdr3_nt: TGTGCCAGCAGTCCCCGGAGACTAGCGGCGAACACCGGGGAGCTGTTTTTT; cdr3_aa: CASSPRRLAANTGELFF
d_call: .; v_call: TRBV7-2; j_call: TRBJ1-1; clone_size: many; cdr3_nt: TGTGCCAGCAGCCGCGACGGAACGAACACTGAAGCTTTCTTT; cdr3_aa: CASSRDGTNTEAFF
d_call: .; v_call: TRBV20-1; j_call: TRBJ2-2; clone_size: many; cdr3_nt: TGCAGTGCAACACACGCCATGGCAGGGGAGCTGTTTTTT; cdr3_aa: CSATHAMAGELFF
d_call: TRBD2; v_call: TRBV24-1; j_call: TRBJ2-7; clone_size: .; cdr3_nt: TGTGCCACCAGTGACCCCAAGCGGGGGGTCTACGAGCAGTACTTC; cdr3_aa: CATSDPKRGVYEQYF
d_call: .; v_call: TRBV7-2; j_call: TRBJ2-5; clone_size: many; cdr3_nt: TGTGCCAGCAACAAAAAGGATCGCCGAGAGACCCAGTACTTC; cdr3_aa: CASNKKDRRETQYF
d_call: TRBD1; v_call: TRBV6-1; j_call: TRBJ2-7; clone_size: .; cdr3_nt: TGTGCCAGCAGTGAGGGACAGGGGGCCTTATACGAGCAGTACTTC; cdr3_aa: CASSEGQGALYEQYF
d_call: .; v_call: TRBV11-2; j_call: TRBJ1-1; clone_size: few; cdr3_nt: TGTGCCAGCACCCAAAACAGATACACTGAAGCTTTCTTT; cdr3_aa: CASTQNRYTEAFF
d_call: TRBD2; v_call: TRBV20-1; j_call: TRBJ2-5; clone_size: .; cdr3_nt: TGCAGTGCTGTAGCGGGGGGGCCGGAGACCCAGTACTTC; cdr3_aa: CSAVAGGPETQYF
d_call: .; v_call: TRBV28; j_call: TRBJ2-7; clone_size: .; cdr3_nt: TGTGCCAGCACGGGCACCCCCTACGAGCAGTACTTC; cdr3_aa: CASTGTPYEQYF